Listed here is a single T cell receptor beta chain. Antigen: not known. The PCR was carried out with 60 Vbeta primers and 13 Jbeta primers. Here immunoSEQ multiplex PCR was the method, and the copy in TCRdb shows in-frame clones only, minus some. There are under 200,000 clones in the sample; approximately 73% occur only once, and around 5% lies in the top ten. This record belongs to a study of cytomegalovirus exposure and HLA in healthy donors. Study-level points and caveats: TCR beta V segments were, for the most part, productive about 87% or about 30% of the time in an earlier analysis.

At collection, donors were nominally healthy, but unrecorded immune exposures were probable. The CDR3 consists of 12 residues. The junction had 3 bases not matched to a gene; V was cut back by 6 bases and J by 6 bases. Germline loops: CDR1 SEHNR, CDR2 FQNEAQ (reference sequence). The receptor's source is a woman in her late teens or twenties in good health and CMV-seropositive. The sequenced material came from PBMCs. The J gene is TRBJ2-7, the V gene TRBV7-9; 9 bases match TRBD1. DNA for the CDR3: TGTGCCAGCAGTACAGGGGGCCGCGAGCAGTACTTC. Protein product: CASSTGGREQYF.